This TCR beta chain was sequenced in a study of cytomegalovirus exposure and HLA in healthy donors (dated 2017 in TCRdb). At the level of the whole study: In an earlier analysis of under 600 of the donors, 276 Gb of sequence data and approximately 100 million unique TCR beta sequences from roughly 180 million T cells were reported. In a later genetic analysis, genome-wide SNP genotypes for about three fifths of the 666 donors were used, and that subset was treated as a discovery cohort. Donor age, sex, ethnicity and CMV serostatus were compiled together with the repertoire data. The number of donors typed differed by locus, with 629-630 for A, B, C, DRB1 and DQB1, 522 for DQA1, about 610 for DPA1, and 472 for DPB1. To predict cytomegalovirus infection status, the study combined high-throughput TCR immunosequencing, statistical association of individual TCRs with disease status, and machine learning. An earlier analysis of nearly 600 of the donors applied high-throughput TCR beta sequencing to assess whether each TCR beta V gene segment acted as functional or pseudogenic. Class I and class II HLA loci were covered by the typing at four-digit resolution. The study used immunosequencing to profile the T cell repertoires of several hundred subjects and linked those repertoires to cytomegalovirus serostatus. About 330 gigabases of sequencing data and tens of millions of unique TCR sequences made up an early release that covered about 640 HLA-typed donors. The study aimed to test whether cataloging public T cell receptors could reveal signatures of past pathogen exposure. Of the roughly 400 genotyped donors, 80% to 90% were placed in the genetic ancestry cluster associated with self-reported Caucasian donors. A later analysis re-examined previously published TCR beta repertoires from hundreds of donors and added high-resolution HLA genotyping to investigate patterns of TCR occurrence. Because of strong linkage in the cohort, five DR-DQ haplotypes were treated as single units for association and clustering. Rather than drawing on any new phenotypic data, the later analysis identified candidate immune exposures from TCR beta sequences and the way those sequences occurred across donors. Besides the first cohort of roughly 660 subjects, a separate validation cohort made up of roughly 130 different subjects was used. All discovery cohort repertoires had been generated on a single sequencing platform. Across under 500 genotyped donors of the cohort, an average of roughly 250,000 unique TCR beta nucleotide sequences per donor were sequenced, and approximately 19% of those sequences were non-productive. Points the paper makes about the study in general: In both the original and validation cohorts, the classifier was reported to diagnose cytomegalovirus status with high specificity and sensitivity. Compared with equally common non-associated chains, HLA-associated TCR beta chains in a later analysis were more clonally expanded and had lower generation probabilities. Linkage disequilibrium might explain the correlated functional status among segregating V segments, but an unknown experimental factor could not be excluded. The 87-base-pair reads could not distinguish some IMGT-functional V segments, including TRBV6-2 and TRBV6-3, so those segments were excluded. The authors suggested that the approach could potentially be generalized to other disease states and immunological phenotypes. A later analysis reported that several top co-occurrence clusters appeared linked to parvovirus B19, influenza, CMV and Epstein-Barr virus. Across donors, most TCR sequences were observed very rarely, whereas some public TCRs were present in many individuals. This cohort had only TCR beta chains sequenced, and the lack of alpha or paired-chain data limited which features could be detected. Because HLA typing was missing for some donors at each locus, association tests included only the typed subset. A group of highly shared sequence variants was considered likely to be a technical artifact of the sequencing pipeline. A later genetic analysis reported fewer N-insertions in productive TCRs among donors in an Asian-associated ancestry cluster than the approximately 700-donor mean. When HLA alleles, especially DR and DQ, strongly co-occurred, TCR associations were difficult to assign to individual alleles. A later genetic analysis associated a missense DCLRE1C variant with V-gene and J-gene trimming of TCR beta chains, and an independent cohort replicated the association. Roughly uniform sequencing depth across donors was assumed in presence/absence analyses, although this assumption may not hold. An earlier analysis of 450 to 750 of the donors showed that most TCR beta V segments appeared in productive rearrangements either about 90% or about 30% of the time, which broadly matched IMGT annotations. The study listed 150 to 200 TCR beta chains as associated with cytomegalovirus. In a later analysis, TCR association rates were found to vary across HLA loci, with the most associated TCRs seen for DRB1 alleles and the fewest for HLA-C alleles. In a later analysis, most CMV-associated TCR beta chains were found to appear HLA-restricted, with HLA associations seemingly driven largely by CMV exposure. At a false discovery rate of 0.05, a later analysis linked under 20,000 TCR beta sequences to specific HLA alleles. The only immune exposure information available for the cohort was CMV serostatus. In vitro tests confirmed that three of the cytomegalovirus-associated TCR beta chains recognize cytomegalovirus antigens. A further reported finding was that TCR beta sequences accurately predicted the HLA-A and HLA-B alleles for most subjects in the first cohort. Because counts were too low, about 15 rarely observed V segments, including chromosome 9 orphons, were left out of the earlier analysis of over 550 of the donors.

V gives up 2 bases and J gives up 6 bases, and the segment between their germline ends measures 14 bases. From its cysteine to its phenylalanine, the CDR3 spans 14 amino acids. Of the read, only the CDR3 DNA is kept; its 42 bases are in frame from base 1. From a lookup of the germline V gene, CDR1 and CDR2 are MNHNS and SASEGT. Library preparation used the immunoSEQ multiplex PCR assay. A mixture of 60 forward primers for TCR Vbeta segments and 13 reverse primers for TCR Jbeta segments was used in the multiplex PCR. A multiplex PCR assay on genomic DNA amplified the CDR3 region of rearranged TCR beta genes. The Illumina HiSeq System was used to sequence the amplified TCR beta libraries as 87-base-pair reads. Processing in the source paper ran as follows. A later analysis tallied about 77 million unique TCR beta chains across the 650 to 750 repertoires, and around 9.9 million of those chains were shared by two or more donors. Raw reads were error-corrected and collapsed into unique sequences with a nearest-neighbor algorithm that merged closely related sequences to remove PCR and sequencing errors. Alignment of CDR3 sequences to IMGT reference sequences was used to assign V, D and J gene segments. Each retained sequence needed at least a six-nucleotide match to both a V gene segment and a J gene segment. A rearrangement was called productive if the CDR3 had no stop codons and remained in frame with V and J, and every other rearrangement was called non-productive. Following IMGT convention, CDR3 was defined as the stretch from the second conserved V-encoded cysteine up to the conserved J-encoded phenylalanine. In an earlier analysis of approximately 590 of the donors, sequences lacking an unambiguous match to a single V gene segment were excluded. An earlier analysis of just under 600 of the donors called V segments functional above 56.7% productive rearrangements and segregating when the between-donor standard deviation exceeded 5%. A statistical classification framework was developed to diagnose cytomegalovirus status using the catalog of TCR beta chain sequences. In a later analysis, V and J genes were assigned by comparing TCR nucleotide sequences against IMGT/GENE-DB human TR gene sequences. In a later analysis, CDR3 sequences and most-parsimonious VDJ recombination scenarios were assigned using the TCRdist pipeline. In a later analysis, every TCR beta chain was defined by the combination of its CDR3 amino acid sequence and its V-gene family, and reads without a unique V-gene family were dropped. A later analysis removed 550 to 700 highly shared, low-generation-probability nucleotide sequences to deal with suspected cross-contamination and a sequencing artifact. For each public chain, a later analysis derived a clonal expansion index from normalized ranks of inferred template counts within each repertoire. Generation probabilities in a later analysis came from a VDJ recombination model fitted to out-of-frame rearrangements, and those results were checked against IGoR. Hypergeometric tests were used in a later analysis to score TCR-TCR, TCR-HLA and TCR-CMV co-occurrence, with a repertoire-size bias correction applied to the TCR pairs. A later analysis estimated false discovery rates by permuting HLA or CMV assignments 20 times. In a later analysis, co-occurring TCRs were grouped using DBSCAN, with TCRdist sequence similarity added in when clustering inside HLA-allele-positive subsets. Repertoires with fewer than 30,000 or more than 120,000 public chains were left out of co-occurrence clustering, as were about 5 repertoires with anomalous nucleotide sharing. The clones in this table, taken by TCRdb from immuneACCESS, are in-frame only. Not every clone is retained; where verified, under half of the shortfall comes from an unresolved V gene, and the cause of the rest is unknown. The V and J calls and the clone size are those of that table, but D and trimming were determined from the DNA. The data table for this sample lists 75,000 to 85,000 clones. The ten largest clones represent 3% to 4% of the sample.

To note about this clone: The antigen it binds to is not known.

The cohort comprised approximately 700 healthy bone marrow donors. At the time of sampling, all cohort members were nominally healthy, though unrecorded immune exposures were likely present. The donor was CMV seropositive and was included in the group of approximately 300 seropositive cohort members. Each donor provided a peripheral blood sample, and peripheral blood mononuclear cells were used for TCR beta sequencing. Genomic DNA was extracted from the blood cell samples with the Qiagen DNeasy Blood Extraction Kit. This receptor was obtained from a man aged 18-30 years in good health and CMV-seropositive. Sequencing was carried out using PBMCs. In this chain, TRBV6-1 is recombined with TRBJ2-7; the D gene is perhaps TRBD1, on 5 matching bases. CDR3 reads: CASSEHAGLGEQYF. At the DNA level, the sequence is TGTGCCAGCAGTGAACATGCAGGGCTCGGCGAGCAGTACTTC.